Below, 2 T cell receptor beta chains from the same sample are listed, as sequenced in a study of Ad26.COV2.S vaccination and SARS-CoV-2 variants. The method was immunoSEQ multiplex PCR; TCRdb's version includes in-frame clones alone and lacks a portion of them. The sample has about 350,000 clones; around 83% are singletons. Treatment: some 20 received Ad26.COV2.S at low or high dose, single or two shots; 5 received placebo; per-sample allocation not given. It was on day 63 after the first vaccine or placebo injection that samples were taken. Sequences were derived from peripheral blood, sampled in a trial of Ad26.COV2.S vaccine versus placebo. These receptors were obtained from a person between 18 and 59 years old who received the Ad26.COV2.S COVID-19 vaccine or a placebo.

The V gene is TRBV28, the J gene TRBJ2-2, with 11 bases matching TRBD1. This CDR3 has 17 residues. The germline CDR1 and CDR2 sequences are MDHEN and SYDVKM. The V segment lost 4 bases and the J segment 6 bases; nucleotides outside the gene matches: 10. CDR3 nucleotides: TGTGCCAGCAGTTCTTCCTCCCCGGGACAGGGGGCCGGGGAGCTGTTTTTT. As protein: CASSSSSPGQGAGELFF.

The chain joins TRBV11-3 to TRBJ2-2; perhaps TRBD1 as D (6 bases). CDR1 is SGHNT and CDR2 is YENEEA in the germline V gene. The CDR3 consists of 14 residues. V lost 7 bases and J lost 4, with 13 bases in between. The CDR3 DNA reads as TGTGCCAGCACCCAGGACAGAAGCACCGGGGAGCTGTTTTTT. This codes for CASTQDRSTGELFF. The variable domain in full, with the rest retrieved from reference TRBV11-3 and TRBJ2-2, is EAGVVQSPRYKIIEKKQPVAFWCNPISGHNTLYWYLQNLGQGPELLIRYENEEAVDDSQLPKDRFSAERLKGVDSTLKIQPAELGDSAVYLCASTQDRSTGELFFGEGSRLTVL.